The TCR beta chain described here comes from a study of graft-versus-host responses after intestinal transplantation listed by TCRdb under 2021. The study in broad terms: Recipients received multivisceral, liver-intestinal, or isolated intestinal transplants. Rather than going through the commercial service, samples from a few later patients were sequenced in-house on an Illumina MiSeq and processed with MiXCR. Graft-versus-host and host-versus-graft alloreactive T cell clones were tracked in the graft, circulation and bone marrow after intestinal transplantation using bulk TCR-beta CDR3 sequencing. The cohort enrolled approximately 24 intestinal transplant recipients including one retransplant, and a few patients lacking pretransplant specimens were excluded. To identify alloreactive clones, pre-transplant mixed lymphocyte reaction products were sequenced and then compared with unstimulated pre-transplant donor and recipient T cells. Anti-thymocyte globulin induction was given to all recipients, followed by maintenance tacrolimus and steroids for approximately three years. A peak of at least 4% donor T cells among recipient peripheral blood mononuclear cells was the definition used for donor T cell macrochimerism. Paper-wide results and their limitations: In the allografts of patients with donor T cell macrochimerism, GvH to HvG T cell clonal ratios were high. Conclusions were limited by the relatively low number and heterogeneity of intestinal transplant patients. Early after transplant, declines in HvG clones were associated with peak levels of circulating GvH clones. GvH clones were detected in recipient bone marrow, and some appeared earlier in ileal mucosa or blood, consistent with an intestinal mucosal origin.

The meaning of the sample's time point label: cells obtained before transplantation from donor or recipient. CD3+CD4+ and CD3+CD8+ populations were FACS-sorted from unstimulated pre-transplant donor and recipient cells taken from spleen or lymph nodes. The library came from the immunoSEQ multiplex PCR assay. In most patients, genomic DNA was isolated using the Qiagen DNeasy Blood and Tissue Kit and sent frozen to Adaptive Biotechnologies for TCR sequencing. Adaptive Biotechnologies carried out high-throughput TCR-beta CDR3 sequencing of genomic DNA for most patients. The paper's processing steps were these. TCR sequencing data were retrieved from Adaptive's ImmunoSEQ software for 15 to 20 patients, whereas a few other patients were processed with MiXCR and VDJtools. CD4 versus CD8 sorting errors were corrected by removing sequences found in both subsets at a frequency ratio below 5:1. CDR3 nucleotide sequences shared by donor and recipient were removed because the origin of these sequences could not be assigned. To be classed as alloreactive, a clone needed at least 2-fold expansion over unstimulated cells and a minimum CFSE-low frequency of 0.002% (template counts) or 0.001% (read counts). A clone was considered mappable if detected in the sequenced pre-transplant spleen, lymph node, or MLR CFSE-low populations of the donor or recipient. The cumulative frequency of alloreactive clones was calculated as a percentage of all sequences, weighted by copy number. TCRdb retrieved this table from immuneACCESS and kept in-frame rearrangements only. Not all clones are present; in checked studies, unresolved V genes account for under half, and no reason is known for the remainder. The DNA was the basis for D and trimming; V, J and clone size are from that table. This sample holds just under 90,000 clones; 75% to 90% were observed only once. The leading ten clones occupy approximately 18% of the sample.

A single count supports this clone. It has no known antigen specificity. No base quality information exists; no much larger clone differs at one position. The germline V gene (reference sequence) yields MNHEY for CDR1 and SMNVEV for CDR2. From the cysteine up to the phenylalanine, the CDR3 has a length of 15 residues. Only the CDR3 region is kept as DNA, spanning 45 bases read in frame from base 1. Trimming takes 1 base from V and 9 bases from J, and the germline ends sit 16 bases apart. The clonotype was recovered from a human donor who received an intestinal transplant. The sequencing used unstimulated CD8+ T cells sorted from spleen or lymph node cells, collected before intestinal transplant. The V gene is TRBV27 and the J gene is TRBJ2-1; no D segment can be confidently identified. CDR3 reads: CASSLYLYGTGEQFF. The nucleotide sequence is given as TGTGCCAGCAGTTTATATCTTTACGGCACGGGTGAGCAGTTCTTC.